This T cell receptor beta chain comes out of a study of OX40 agonist ivuxolimab in advanced cancers. Using immunoSEQ multiplex PCR, the repertoire was profiled, and TCRdb retains in-frame clones only, with some absent. The sample lists some 85,000 clones, 91% seen once, with approximately 2.5% in the top ten. Germline lookup yields CDR1 SGHRS and CDR2 YFSETQ. Losses at the gene ends were 3 bases for V and 8 bases for J; bases not matched to a gene: 7. The CDR3 sequence is 14 residues long. Sample: CD4+ or CD8+ T cells sorted from blood, taken in a trial of the OX40 agonist ivuxolimab. The receptor comes from an adult with an advanced solid tumor such as melanoma, head and neck, liver or kidney cancer. The chain links TRBV5-1 to TRBJ1-2; 10 bases are a match to TRBD1. The chain's CDR3 is CASSSGGTGVGYTF. Here the CDR3 DNA reads TGCGCCAGCAGCTCTGGTGGGACAGGGGTCGGCTACACCTTC.